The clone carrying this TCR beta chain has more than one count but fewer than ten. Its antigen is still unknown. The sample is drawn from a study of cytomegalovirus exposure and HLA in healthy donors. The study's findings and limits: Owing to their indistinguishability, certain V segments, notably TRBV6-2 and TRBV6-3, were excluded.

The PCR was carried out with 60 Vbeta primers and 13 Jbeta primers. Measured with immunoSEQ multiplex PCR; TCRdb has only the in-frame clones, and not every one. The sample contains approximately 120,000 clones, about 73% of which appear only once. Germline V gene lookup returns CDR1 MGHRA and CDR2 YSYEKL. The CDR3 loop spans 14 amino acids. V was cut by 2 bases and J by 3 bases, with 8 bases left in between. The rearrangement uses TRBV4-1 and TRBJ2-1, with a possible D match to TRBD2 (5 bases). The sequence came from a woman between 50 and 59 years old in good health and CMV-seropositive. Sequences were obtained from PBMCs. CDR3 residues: CASSQPEGYNEQFF. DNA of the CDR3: TGCGCCAGCAGCCAACCAGAGGGCTACAATGAGCAGTTCTTC.